This T cell receptor (beta chain) was identified in a study of regulatory T cells in long-lasting Graves disease. This clonotype has a handful of counts. Combining iRepertoire HTBI primers with Arm-PCR of CDR3 regions, the authors built TCR beta libraries. One entry per CDR3 protein, called by TCRdb with MiXCR from the multiplex PCR reads. The sample contains 550,000 to 700,000 distinct CDR3 sequences, 15% to 20% of which appear only once. Time point: newly diagnosed GD, antithyroid drugs for less than 3 months. Making the TCR library involved RNA that had been extracted from PBMCs. Graves' disease diagnosis relied on American Thyroid Association guidelines. The CDR3 consists of 13 residues. In germline, CDR1 is ENHRY, CDR2 SYGVKD. V dropped 1 base and J dropped 6 bases, with 7 bases sitting between them. The data were also submitted as part of a second study, on T cells in Graves' hyperthyroidism and ophthalmopathy.

Sequencing used peripheral blood mononuclear cells (PBMCs), obtained at new diagnosis, from a patient treated with antithyroid drugs. The clonotype comes from a young man with Graves disease. The chain uses TRBV10-3 and TRBJ1-5; D not resolved. Here the CDR3 reads CAISELVRQPQHF. The CDR3 DNA reads TGTGCCATCAGTGAGTTGGTGCGTCAGCCCCAGCATTTT.